What follows are 22 T cell receptor beta chains derived from one specimen sequenced in a study of identical twins. TCRdb reprocessed the 5' RACE reads with MiXCR, giving one entry per CDR3 protein. The sample carries 690,000 or so distinct CDR3 sequences, around 5.7% recorded once. Sequenced sample: naive T cells sorted from blood. The receptors originated from a man aged 18 to 29 in good health.

The rearrangement uses TRBV6-2 or TRBV6-3 and TRBJ2-3; maybe TRBD1 (5 bases). The CDR3 length is 16 residues. Germline lookup yields CDR1 MNHEY and CDR2 SVGEGT. The germline V and J ends were trimmed by 2 bases and 0 bases, with 12 bases remaining between them. For the CDR3, the DNA is TGTGCCAGCAGTTACCCCCAGGGCCCCAGCACAGATACGCAGTATTTT. Translated: CASSYPQGPSTDTQYF.

This clonotype was found many times. The chain couples TRBV12-3 or TRBV12-4 to TRBJ1-5; TRBD1 agrees at 8 bases. The V gene end was trimmed by 8 bases and the J gene end by 2 bases; junction bases not matched to a gene: 5. CDR3 size: 14 residues. Here the CDR3 reads CASGLQGGNQPQHF. Here the CDR3 DNA reads TGTGCCAGCGGCCTACAGGGGGGCAATCAGCCCCAGCATTTT.

The chain carries TRBV20-1 and TRBJ2-3; a weak D match, TRBD2 (6 bases). V lost 6 bases and J lost 3, with 13 bases in between. The CDR3 is 13 amino acids. Per the germline V gene, CDR1 is DFQATT and CDR2 is SNEGSKA (reference sequence). The CDR3 DNA reads TGCAGTGCGACCAGACTAGGAACAGATACGCAGTATTTT. This encodes CSATRLGTDTQYF.

This clonotype was seen ten or more times. The chain has TRBV5-1 and TRBJ2-1; D not certain. Trimming took off 0 bases at V and 7 bases at J, with 14 bases between the two ends. The CDR3 totals 15 residues. CDR1 and CDR2 from the germline V gene are SGHRS and YFSETQ. CDR3 sequence (DNA): TGCGCCAGCAGCTTGGCCTTAGGGTCTGGTAATGAGCAGTTCTTC. Amino acid sequence: CASSLALGSGNEQFF.

This clonotype was counted ten times or more. The chain has TRBV7-2 and TRBJ2-4, with 7 bases lining up with TRBD1. Germline CDR1 is SGHTA and CDR2 is FQGNSA. Unmatched junction bases numbered 10, after V lost 1 base and J lost 7 bases. The CDR3 consists of 16 residues. The CDR3 loop reads CASSLGIGGVVNIQYF. For the CDR3, the DNA is TGTGCCAGCAGCTTAGGGATAGGGGGCGTTGTGAACATTCAGTACTTC.

V and J are TRBV2 and TRBJ2-3; 8 positions match TRBD2. V was clipped by 8 bases and J by 0 bases; unmatched bases: 16. The CDR3 is made up of 18 amino acids. From germline, CDR1 is SNHLY and CDR2 FYNNEI. In DNA, the CDR3 is TGTGCCAGCTCCTCCGGAACTAGCGGCCCCCCTAGCACAGATACGCAGTATTTT. Amino acid sequence: CASSSGTSGPPSTDTQYF.

This clonotype has only a few counts. The chain employs TRBV14 and TRBJ2-7, with D perhaps TRBD1 or TRBD2 (5 bases each). The CDR3 is 16 amino acids. V was trimmed by 1 base and J by 3 bases, leaving 16 bases between them. Germline V gene sequence: CDR1 SGHDN, CDR2 FVKESK. CDR3 loop: CASSQARGVSHYEQYF. The CDR3 region has the DNA TGTGCCAGCAGCCAAGCTCGGGGCGTCTCCCACTACGAGCAGTACTTC.

This clonotype appeared many times. CDR3 amino acids: CSVQQGANEKLFF. The CDR3 nucleotides are TGCAGCGTGCAACAGGGAGCTAATGAAAAACTGTTTTTT. The chain joins TRBV29-1 to TRBJ1-4, with D perhaps TRBD1 (6 bases). V was trimmed by 6 bases and J by 3 bases, leaving 11 bases between them. Germline CDR1 and CDR2: SQVTM and ANQGSEA. The CDR3 consists of 13 residues.

This clonotype was seen a few times. This chain links TRBV6-1 with TRBJ1-2; 8 nucleotides agree with TRBD1. The CDR3 extends over 15 amino acids. The trim removed 3 bases at V and 3 bases at J, leaving 6 bases unmatched. The germline V gene encodes CDR1 MNHNS and CDR2 SASEGT. CDR3 sequence: CASSDRTGWHYGYTF. The CDR3 DNA is TGTGCCAGCAGTGATCGGACAGGGTGGCACTATGGCTACACCTTC.

The chain links TRBV4-1 to TRBJ2-7, with TRBD2 matching over 10 bases. CDR1 is MGHRA and CDR2 is YSYEKL in the germline V gene. The CDR3 loop spans 15 amino acids. Unmatched junction bases numbered 7, after V lost 2 bases and J lost 6 bases. The CDR3 protein is CASSQLAGVVTEQYV. The CDR3 DNA sequence: TGCGCCAGCAGCCAACTAGCGGGAGTTGTAACCGAGCAGTACGTC.

This clonotype was seen at least ten times. This sequence joins TRBV5-1 and TRBJ2-4; D gene unclear. CDR3 length: 16 residues. CDR1 is SGHRS and CDR2 is YFSETQ in the germline V gene. The V end was cut by 0 bases, the J end by 0 bases, with 10 bases between. CDR3 in DNA: TGCGCCAGCAGCTTGGGCCAGATCTTAGCCAAAAACATTCAGTACTTC. As protein: CASSLGQILAKNIQYF.

Only a few counts were recorded for this clonotype. The V call is TRBV7-9, the J call TRBJ1-5; a weak D match, TRBD1 (5 bases). The CDR3 contains 14 residues. Germline CDR1 and CDR2: SEHNR and FQNEAQ (reference sequence). Trimming removed 1 base from V and 5 bases from J, with 9 bases in between. Here the CDR3 reads CASSLEDSYQPQHF. In DNA form, the CDR3 reads TGTGCCAGCAGCTTAGAAGACAGCTATCAGCCCCAGCATTTT.

This clonotype showed up many times. The genes are TRBV20-1 and TRBJ1-3, with 7 bases lining up with TRBD1. The CDR3 covers 14 residues. V lost 3 bases, J lost 1 base, and 3 bases stayed unmatched. Germline values: CDR1 DFQATT, CDR2 SNEGSKA (reference sequence). In nucleotides, the CDR3 is TGCAGTGCTAGTATACAGGGGTCTGGAAACACCATATATTTT. Translation: CSASIQGSGNTIYF.

This clonotype was detected many times. V gene TRBV7-3 combines with J gene TRBJ2-1; 10 bases map to TRBD2. Germline CDR1 and CDR2: SGHTA and FQGTGA. V lost 0 bases to trimming and J lost 8 bases; unmatched junction nucleotides: 7. The CDR3 spans 16 residues. CDR3 residues: CASSLTASGSVDEQFF. CDR3 DNA: TGTGCCAGCAGCTTAACGGCTAGCGGGAGCGTTGATGAGCAGTTCTTC. Looking up the rest from reference TRBV7-3 and TRBJ2-1 gives the full variable domain: GAGVSQTPSNKVTEKGKYVELRCDPISGHTALYWYRQSLGQGPEFLIYFQGTGAADDSGLPNDRFFAVRPEGSVSTLKIQRTERGDSAVYLCASSLTASGSVDEQFFGPGTRLTVL.

The chain links TRBV2 to TRBJ2-2; D gene uncertain. V dropped 7 bases and J dropped 4 bases, with 10 bases sitting between them. The CDR3 runs to 13 residues. CDR1 SNHLY and CDR2 FYNNEI come from the germline V gene. The CDR3 loop is CASNPAFTGELFF. DNA of the CDR3: TGTGCCAGCAATCCTGCCTTCACCGGGGAGCTGTTTTTT.

The V and J genes are TRBV6-5 and TRBJ2-3, with 9 bases fitting TRBD2. V lost 2 bases and J lost 1; bases outside the gene matches: 13. From germline, CDR1 is MNHEY and CDR2 SVGAGI. This CDR3 region has 19 residues. Written as DNA, the CDR3 is TGTGCCAGCAGTTACGCCCCCGAGGGAGCGGGAGGTCGCACAGATACGCAGTATTTT. Translating gives CASSYAPEGAGGRTDTQYF.

This clonotype has ten or more counts. The V and J genes are TRBV6-1 and TRBJ2-3, with 10 positions matching TRBD2. The CDR3 has 18 amino acids. Germline-derived CDR1 and CDR2 are MNHNS and SASEGT. Germline trimming cut 5 bases from V and 3 bases from J; bases unmatched to any gene: 14. This CDR3 reads CASSQLAGVGVRTDTQYF. CDR3 bases: TGTGCCAGCAGTCAGCTAGCGGGAGTAGGTGTTAGGACAGATACGCAGTATTTT.

There are many counts of this clonotype. The chain combines TRBV24-1 with TRBJ2-1; TRBD2 matches 8 bases. The V and J ends lost 4 bases and 3 bases, in that order; junction bases with no gene match: 7. The CDR3 is 16 amino acids. Germline lookup yields CDR1 KGHDR and CDR2 SFDVKD. CDR3 sequence reads: CATSDPLADLYNEQFF. In DNA, the CDR3 is TGTGCCACCAGTGACCCACTAGCGGATCTCTACAATGAGCAGTTCTTC.

In this sample, this clonotype turned up many times. The V and J genes are TRBV20-1 and TRBJ2-7; 8 bases are a match to TRBD1. With 0 bases clipped from V and 4 bases from J, the junction kept 5 bases outside the gene matches. This CDR3 comprises 14 residues. The germline CDR1 and CDR2 sequences are DFQATT and SNEGSKA (reference sequence). CDR3 amino acids: CSARDGQGAYEQYF. Written as DNA, the CDR3 is TGCAGTGCTAGAGATGGGCAGGGGGCGTACGAGCAGTACTTC.

This clonotype has just a few counts. The chain uses TRBV10-3 and TRBJ2-7, with TRBD2 as a possible D gene (5 bases). The length of the CDR3 is 14 residues. Trimming pared 2 bases from V and 6 bases from J, leaving 14 bases between. CDR1 ENHRY and CDR2 SYGVKD come from the germline V gene. The CDR3 DNA sequence: TGTGCCATCAGTGAGGTTCCGGGGATTGCCGAGCAGTACGTC. The encoded protein is CAISEVPGIAEQYV.

The chain employs TRBV27 and TRBJ2-7; D unclear. The CDR3 contains 13 residues. CDR1 is MNHEY and CDR2 is SMNVEV in the germline V gene (reference sequence). Between the trimmed V and J ends, which lost 8 bases and 4 bases, there was a span of 15 bases. For the CDR3, the DNA is TGTGCCAGCCGCACCCTATCGATTTACGAGCAGTACTTC. Translated: CASRTLSIYEQYF.

The table lists this clonotype with a few counts. The chain employs TRBV18 and TRBJ1-5, with D unclear. From germline, CDR1 is KGHSH and CDR2 LQKENI. Trimming pared 4 bases from V and 2 bases from J, leaving 15 bases between. The CDR3 has 16 amino acids. The CDR3 reads CASSQSGVPRNQPQHF. The CDR3, as DNA: TGTGCCAGCTCACAGAGCGGCGTCCCCCGCAATCAGCCCCAGCATTTT.